Each of the 17 T cell receptor beta chains below was sequenced from the same sample in a study of T cells in Graves' hyperthyroidism and ophthalmopathy. Amplified TCR beta CDR3 regions derived from RNA transcripts. TCR CDR3 underwent first-round RT-PCR with the HTBI primer set. TCRdb re-analysed the multiplex PCR reads in MiXCR, keeping a single row per CDR3 protein. The top ten hold around 19% of the sample, which has about 560,000 distinct CDR3 sequences, roughly a sixth seen once. Sequenced material: blood. The source of these receptors is a young woman with Graves' hyperthyroidism.

CDR3: CASSFLRGIVSPLHF. CDR3 nucleotide sequence: TGTGCCAGCAGTTTTCTTCGGGGAATCGTATCACCCCTCCACTTT. The rearrangement links TRBV12-3 or TRBV12-4 to TRBJ1-6; D not resolved. V was trimmed by 3 bases and J by 10 bases, leaving 16 bases between them. This CDR3 has 15 residues.

This clonotype was counted at least ten times. CDR3 sequence (DNA): TGCAGTGCTAGATCGCCGAGACAGGGACTTTACGAGCAGTACTTC. It specifies CSARSPRQGLYEQYF. V is TRBV20-1 and J is TRBJ2-7; possibly TRBD1 for D (7 bases). V was cut by 2 bases and J by 4 bases, with 18 bases left in between. CDR3 size: 15 residues. Per the germline V gene, CDR1 is DFQATT and CDR2 is SNEGSKA (reference sequence).

This sequence joins TRBV5-1 and TRBJ1-4; 10 nucleotides match TRBD1. The CDR3 extends over 17 amino acids. V was clipped by 2 bases and J by 3 bases; unmatched bases: 7. From germline, CDR1 is SGHRS and CDR2 YFSETQ. This CDR3 is CASSLRRQGAPNEKLFF. As DNA, the CDR3 is TGCGCCAGCAGCTTACGACGACAGGGGGCACCTAATGAAAAACTGTTTTTT. Using reference TRBV5-1 and TRBJ1-4 for the parts outside the CDR3, the full variable domain is KAGVTQTPRYLIKTRGQQVTLSCSPISGHRSVSWYQQTPGQGLQFLFEYFSETQRNKGNFPGRFSGRQFSNSRSEMNVSTLELGDSALYLCASSLRRQGAPNEKLFFGSGTQLSVL.

The V call is TRBV6-9, the J call TRBJ2-4; the D is unclear. V lost 3 bases and J lost 0, with 27 bases in between. This CDR3 has 21 amino acids. The germline V gene has CDR1 MNHGY and CDR2 SVAAGI. DNA of the CDR3: TGTGCCAGCAGTTACGAAATCGACTTCGGGTCCGGGCTTTTAGCCAAAAACATTCAGTACTTC. Amino acid sequence: CASSYEIDFGSGLLAKNIQYF.

This clonotype was picked up many times. V usage is TRBV28 and J usage is TRBJ2-7; 7 positions match TRBD1. V lost 5 bases, J lost 2 bases, and 9 bases stayed unmatched. The CDR3 is 15 amino acids. The germline V gene has CDR1 MDHEN and CDR2 SYDVKM. In DNA, the CDR3 is TGTGCCAGCAGTGCCGAGACAGGGCTTACCTACGAGCAGTACTTC. This gives the protein CASSAETGLTYEQYF.

The J gene is TRBJ2-3, the V gene TRBV7-2, with 7 bases matching TRBD2. Unmatched junction bases numbered 9, after V lost 2 bases and J lost 4 bases. The germline gives CDR1 SGHTA, CDR2 FQGNSA. The CDR3 is made up of 16 amino acids. The CDR3 loop is CASSLPGLVSADTQYF. The CDR3 bases are TGTGCCAGCAGCTTACCTGGACTAGTTTCAGCAGATACGCAGTATTTT.

This clonotype was seen only a few times. This rearrangement joins TRBV3-1 to TRBJ1-1; TRBD1 matches 8 bases. The V gene's germline CDR1 is LGHDT and CDR2 YNNKEL (reference sequence). Trimming took 6 bases from V and 4 from J; bases not matched to a gene: 16. The CDR3 extends over 17 amino acids. CDR3 loop: CASSRQGKLRAGTEAFF. For the CDR3, the DNA is TGTGCCAGCAGTCGACAGGGGAAATTACGGGCCGGCACTGAAGCTTTCTTT.

This clonotype was recorded at least ten times. The chain has TRBV7-2 and TRBJ2-3; possibly TRBD1 or TRBD2 for D (5 bases each). CDR1 and CDR2 from the germline V gene are SGHTA and FQGNSA. V was trimmed by 5 bases and J by 4 bases, leaving 16 bases between them. The CDR3 covers 15 residues. The CDR3 spells CASSGRGYSADTQYF. The CDR3 DNA is TGTGCCAGCAGCGGACGGGGCTACTCCGCAGATACGCAGTATTTT.

This clonotype was picked up many times. The chain combines TRBV7-9 with TRBJ2-3; TRBD2 is a possible D gene (7 bases). V lost 5 bases, J lost 7 bases, and 25 bases lay in between. The CDR3 totals 17 residues. The germline V gene encodes CDR1 SEHNR and CDR2 FQNEAQ (reference sequence). The DNA for the CDR3 is TGTGCCAGCAGCAGCTTAAAGGGGGGGAGGGCAACATATACGCAGTATTTT. It is translated as CASSSLKGGRATYTQYF.

This clonotype was found a few times. A much larger clone differs from this one at a single base, so this may be a read error. The CDR3 DNA reads as TGTGCCAGCAGCAACCGGGACAGGGGGTCCTACGAGCAGTACGTC. Translating it yields CASSNRDRGSYEQYV. The chain carries TRBV11-2 and TRBJ2-7; 11 nucleotides match TRBD1. Germline V lookup: CDR1 SGHAT, CDR2 FQNNGV. Losses at the gene ends were 5 bases for V and 1 base for J; bases not matched to a gene: 4. There are 15 residues in the CDR3.

This clonotype was observed a handful of times. The chain uses TRBV10-3 and TRBJ2-7; TRBD2 matches at 7 bases. V shed 5 bases, J shed 3 bases, and the junction held 13 bases outside the gene matches. This CDR3 has 16 amino acids. Germline CDR1 reads ENHRY; CDR2 reads SYGVKD. This CDR3 is CAISTIWGGPFYEQYF. CDR3 nucleotide sequence: TGTGCCATCAGTACTATCTGGGGGGGACCATTCTACGAGCAGTACTTC.

The chain joins TRBV19 to TRBJ2-3, with D possibly TRBD2 on 7 matching bases. CDR1 and CDR2 (germline): LNHDA, SQIVND (reference sequence). The V end lost 8 bases, the J end lost 0 bases, and 9 bases lay between the germline ends. There are 13 residues in the CDR3. CDR3 in amino acids: CASAGASTDTQYF. CDR3 bases: TGTGCCAGTGCGGGGGCTAGCACAGATACGCAGTATTTT.

The table lists this clonotype with a few counts. This chain links TRBV19 with TRBJ1-4, with 7 bases identical to TRBD1. The CDR3 has 15 residues. V lost 9 bases and J lost 5; bases outside the gene matches: 12. Germline V lookup: CDR1 LNHDA, CDR2 SQIVND (reference sequence). CDR3: CASQGWRGRNEKLFF. The CDR3 nucleotides are TGTGCCAGCCAGGGATGGAGGGGGCGAAATGAAAAACTGTTTTTT.

In this sample, this clonotype turned up many times. The V gene is TRBV28, the J gene TRBJ1-1, with 9 bases identical to TRBD1. Germline loops: CDR1 MDHEN, CDR2 SYDVKM. CDR3 length: 14 residues. V lost 4 bases to trimming and J lost 1 base; unmatched junction nucleotides: 1. The CDR3 DNA follows: TGTGCCAGCAGTTGGGACAGGGAGAACACTGAAGCTTTCTTT. This translates into CASSWDRENTEAFF.

This clonotype occurred a few times. The V gene is TRBV25-1, the J gene TRBJ2-7; D perhaps matches TRBD1 (5 bases). The V end was cut by 3 bases, the J end by 3 bases, with 15 bases between. This CDR3 contains 15 residues. Germline CDR1 MGHDK, CDR2 SYGVNS. DNA for the CDR3: TGTGCCAGCAGTGAGGTACCGCCACAGGTCTACGAGCAGTACTTC. It codes for CASSEVPPQVYEQYF.

There are many counts of this clonotype. The V gene is TRBV7-8, the J gene TRBJ2-1; 7 nucleotides line up with TRBD2. The germline CDR1 and CDR2 sequences are SGHVS and FQNEAQ. The CDR3 contains 16 residues. V dropped 1 base and J dropped 6; count of bases not matched to a gene: 9. CDR3 residues: CASSLGFSRGFNEQFF. CDR3 coding DNA: TGTGCCAGCAGCTTAGGTTTCTCGCGGGGGTTCAATGAGCAGTTCTTC.

This clonotype came up many times. The genes are TRBV12-3 or TRBV12-4 and TRBJ2-1; 7 bases agree with TRBD2. The CDR3 is 14 residues long. The junction had 9 bases not matched to a gene; V was cut back by 6 bases and J by 7 bases. CDR3 nucleotides: TGTGCCAGCAGCTTCGGGACTACCTTAAATGAGCAGTTCTTC. Its protein product is CASSFGTTLNEQFF.